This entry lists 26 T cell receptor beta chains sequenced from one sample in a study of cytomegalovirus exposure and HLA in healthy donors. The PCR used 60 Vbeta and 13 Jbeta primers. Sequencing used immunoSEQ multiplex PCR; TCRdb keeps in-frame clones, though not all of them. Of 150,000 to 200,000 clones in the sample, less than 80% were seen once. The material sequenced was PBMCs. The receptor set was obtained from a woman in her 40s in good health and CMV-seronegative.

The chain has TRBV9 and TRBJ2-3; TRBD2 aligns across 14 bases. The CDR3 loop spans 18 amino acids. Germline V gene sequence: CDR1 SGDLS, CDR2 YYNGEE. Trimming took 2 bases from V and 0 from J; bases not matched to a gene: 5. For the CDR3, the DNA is TGTGCCAGCAGCGTCCGGACTAGCGGGGGGCCTAGCACAGATACGCAGTATTTT. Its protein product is CASSVRTSGGPSTDTQYF. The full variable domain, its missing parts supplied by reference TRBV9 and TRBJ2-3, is DSGVTQTPKHLITATGQRVTLRCSPRSGDLSVYWYQQSLDQGLQFLIQYYNGEERAKGNILERFSAQQFPDLHSELNLSSLELGDSALYFCASSVRTSGGPSTDTQYFGPGTRLTVL.

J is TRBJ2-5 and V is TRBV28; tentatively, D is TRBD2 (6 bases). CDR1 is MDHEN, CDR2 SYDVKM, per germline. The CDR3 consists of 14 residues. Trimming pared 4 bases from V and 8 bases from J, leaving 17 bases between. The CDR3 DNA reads TGTGCCAGCAGTTCACCATGGACGGGGGATACCCAGTACTTC. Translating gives CASSSPWTGDTQYF. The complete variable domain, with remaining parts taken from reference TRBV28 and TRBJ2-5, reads DVKVTQSSRYLVKRTGEKVFLECVQDMDHENMFWYRQDPGLGLRLIYFSYDVKMKEKGDIPEGYSVSREKKERFSLILESASTNQTSMYLCASSSPWTGDTQYFGPGTRLLVL.

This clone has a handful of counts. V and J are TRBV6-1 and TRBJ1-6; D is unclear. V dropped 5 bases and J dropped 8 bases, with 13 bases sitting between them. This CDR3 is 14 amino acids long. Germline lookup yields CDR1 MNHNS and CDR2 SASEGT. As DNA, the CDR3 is TGTGCCAGCAGTCCCCTGCTAGATGATTCACCCCTCCACTTT. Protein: CASSPLLDDSPLHF.

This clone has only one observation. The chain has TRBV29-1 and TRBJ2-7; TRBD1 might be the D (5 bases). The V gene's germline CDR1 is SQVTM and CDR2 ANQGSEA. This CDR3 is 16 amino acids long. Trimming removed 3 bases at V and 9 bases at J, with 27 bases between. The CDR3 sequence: CSVDDSLGPTSGGQYF. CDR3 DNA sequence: TGCAGCGTTGACGACAGTCTGGGGCCCACCTCGGGCGGGCAGTACTTC.

The CDR3: CASSLVGGSNQPQHF. CDR3 DNA sequence: TGTGCCAGCAGCTTAGTAGGGGGAAGCAATCAGCCCCAGCATTTT. The chain couples TRBV7-2 to TRBJ1-5; maybe TRBD1 (6 bases). Trimming shortened V by 1 base and J by 1 base, and 8 bases separated the two germline ends. Germline assignment: CDR1 SGHTA and CDR2 FQGNSA. This CDR3 has 15 residues.

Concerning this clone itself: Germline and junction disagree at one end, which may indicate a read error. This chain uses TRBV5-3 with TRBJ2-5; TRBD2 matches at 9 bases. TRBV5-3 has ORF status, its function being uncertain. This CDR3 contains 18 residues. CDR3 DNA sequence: TGTGCCAGAAGCTTGACTAGCGGGCACCCAGTTCGGCAAGAAACCCAGTACTTC. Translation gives CARSLTSGHPVRQETQYF.

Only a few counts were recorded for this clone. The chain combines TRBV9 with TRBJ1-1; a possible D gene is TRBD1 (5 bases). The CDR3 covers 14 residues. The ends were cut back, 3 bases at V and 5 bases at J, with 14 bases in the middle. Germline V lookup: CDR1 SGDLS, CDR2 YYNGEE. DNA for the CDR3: TGTGCCAGCAGCGGGGCCAGGGTTGGGACTGAAGCTTTCTTT. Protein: CASSGARVGTEAFF.

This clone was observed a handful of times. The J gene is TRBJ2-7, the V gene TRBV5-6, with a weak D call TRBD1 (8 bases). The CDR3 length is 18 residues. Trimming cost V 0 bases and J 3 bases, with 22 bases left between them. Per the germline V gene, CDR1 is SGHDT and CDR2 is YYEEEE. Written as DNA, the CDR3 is TGTGCCAGCAGCTTGGACGACAGGGGAGGGGGGTTGTACTACGAGCAGTACTTC. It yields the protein CASSLDDRGGGLYYEQYF.

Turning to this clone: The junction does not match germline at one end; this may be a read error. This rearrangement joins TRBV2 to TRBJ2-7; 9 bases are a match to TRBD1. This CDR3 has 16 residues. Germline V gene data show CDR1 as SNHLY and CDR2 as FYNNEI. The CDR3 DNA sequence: TGTGCCAGCAGAGAAGGACCGGGACAGGGCTCCTACGAGCAGTACTTC. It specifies CASREGPGQGSYEQYF.

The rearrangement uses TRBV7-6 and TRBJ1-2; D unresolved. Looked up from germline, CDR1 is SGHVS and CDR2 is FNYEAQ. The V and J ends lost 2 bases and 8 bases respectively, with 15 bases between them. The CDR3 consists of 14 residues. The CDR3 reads CASSLKRADLGYTF. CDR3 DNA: TGTGCCAGCAGCTTAAAGCGGGCCGACTTGGGCTACACCTTC. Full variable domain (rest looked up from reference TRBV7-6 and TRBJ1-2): GAGVSQSPRYKVTKRGQDVALRCDPISGHVSLYWYRQALGQGPEFLTYFNYEAQQDKSGLPNDRFSAERPEGSISTLTIQRTEQRDSAMYRCASSLKRADLGYTFGSGTRLTVV.

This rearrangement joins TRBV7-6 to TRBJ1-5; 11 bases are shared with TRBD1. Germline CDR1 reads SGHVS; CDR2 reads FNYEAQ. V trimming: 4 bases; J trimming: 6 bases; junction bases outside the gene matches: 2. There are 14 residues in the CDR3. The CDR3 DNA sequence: TGTGCCAGCAGCTCCGGGACAGGGGGTCAGCCCCAGCATTTT. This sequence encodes CASSSGTGGQPQHF.

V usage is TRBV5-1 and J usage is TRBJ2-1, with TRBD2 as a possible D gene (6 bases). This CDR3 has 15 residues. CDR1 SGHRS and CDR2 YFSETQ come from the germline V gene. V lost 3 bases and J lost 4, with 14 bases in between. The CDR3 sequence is CASSSGGWGYNEQFF. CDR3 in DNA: TGCGCCAGCAGCTCCGGAGGGTGGGGGTACAATGAGCAGTTCTTC.

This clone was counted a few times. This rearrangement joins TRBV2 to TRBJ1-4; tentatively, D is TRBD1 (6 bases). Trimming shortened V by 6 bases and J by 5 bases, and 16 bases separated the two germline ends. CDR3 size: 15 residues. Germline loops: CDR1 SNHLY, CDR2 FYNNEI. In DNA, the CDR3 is TGTGCCAGCAGGAGGGACACTATTATGAATGAAAAACTGTTTTTT. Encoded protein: CASRRDTIMNEKLFF.

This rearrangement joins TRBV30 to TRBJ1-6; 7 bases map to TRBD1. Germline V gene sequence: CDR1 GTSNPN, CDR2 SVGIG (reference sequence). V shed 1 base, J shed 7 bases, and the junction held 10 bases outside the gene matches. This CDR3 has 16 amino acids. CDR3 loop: CAWSAGRVRGNSPLHF. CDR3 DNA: TGTGCCTGGAGTGCCGGCCGCGTCAGGGGGAATTCACCCCTCCACTTT.

The CDR3 DNA is TGTGCCAGCAGCTTAGAAGGGGTCGCGGCCGAGCAGTACTTC. Its translation: CASSLEGVAAEQYF. The chain links TRBV7-9 to TRBJ2-5, with D possibly matching TRBD1 (5 bases). The DNA end favors TRBJ2-7, so the J call may be wrong. Germline loops: CDR1 SEHNR, CDR2 FQNEAQ (reference sequence). The CDR3 loop spans 14 amino acids.

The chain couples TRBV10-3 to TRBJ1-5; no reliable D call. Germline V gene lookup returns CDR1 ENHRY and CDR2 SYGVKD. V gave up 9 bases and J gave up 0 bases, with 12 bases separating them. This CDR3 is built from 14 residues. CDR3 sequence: CAICERYSNQPQHF. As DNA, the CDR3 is TGTGCCATATGCGAACGGTATAGCAATCAGCCCCAGCATTTT.

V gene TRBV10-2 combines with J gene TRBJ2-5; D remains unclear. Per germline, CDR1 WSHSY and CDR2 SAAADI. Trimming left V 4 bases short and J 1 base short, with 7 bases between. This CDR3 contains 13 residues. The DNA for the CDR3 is TGCGCCAGCAGTGGGCTGGTCCAAGAGACCCAGTACTTC. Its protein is CASSGLVQETQYF.

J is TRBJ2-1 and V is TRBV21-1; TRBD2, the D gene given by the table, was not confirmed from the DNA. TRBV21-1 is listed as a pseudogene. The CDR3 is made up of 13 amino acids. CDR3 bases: TGTGCCAGCAGCTTTGTTCGGGATCCCGGGGAGTTCTTC. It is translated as CASSFVRDPGEFF.

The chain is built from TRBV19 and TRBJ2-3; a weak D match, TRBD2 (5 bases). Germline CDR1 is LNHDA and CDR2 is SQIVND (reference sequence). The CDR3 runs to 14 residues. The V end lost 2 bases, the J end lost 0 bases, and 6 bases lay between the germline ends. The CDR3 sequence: CASSIRGSTDTQYF. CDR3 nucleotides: TGTGCCAGTAGTATACGGGGTAGCACAGATACGCAGTATTTT. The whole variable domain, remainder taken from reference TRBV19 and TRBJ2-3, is DGGITQSPKYLFRKEGQNVTLSCEQNLNHDAMYWYRQDPGQGLRLIYYSQIVNDFQKGDIAEGYSVSREKKESFPLTVTSAQKNPTAFYLCASSIRGSTDTQYFGPGTRLTVL.

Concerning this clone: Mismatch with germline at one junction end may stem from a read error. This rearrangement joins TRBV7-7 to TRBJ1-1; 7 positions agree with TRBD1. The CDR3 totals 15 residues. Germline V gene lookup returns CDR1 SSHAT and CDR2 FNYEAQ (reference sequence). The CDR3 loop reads CASSFSTGYHTEAFF. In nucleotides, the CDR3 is TGTGCTAGCAGCTTCTCGACAGGGTATCACACTGAAGCTTTCTTT.

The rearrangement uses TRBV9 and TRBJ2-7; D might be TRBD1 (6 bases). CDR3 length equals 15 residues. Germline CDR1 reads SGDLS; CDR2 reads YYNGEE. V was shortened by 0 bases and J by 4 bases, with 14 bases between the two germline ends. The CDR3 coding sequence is TGTGCCAGCAGCGTAGAGGTAGGAAGGGGGTACGAGCAGTACTTC. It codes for CASSVEVGRGYEQYF.

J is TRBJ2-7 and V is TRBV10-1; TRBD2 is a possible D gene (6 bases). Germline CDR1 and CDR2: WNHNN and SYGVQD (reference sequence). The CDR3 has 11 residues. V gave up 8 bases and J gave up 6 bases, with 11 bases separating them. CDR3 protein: CASHRGCEQYF. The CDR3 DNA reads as TGCGCCAGCCATCGGGGGTGCGAGCAGTACTTC.

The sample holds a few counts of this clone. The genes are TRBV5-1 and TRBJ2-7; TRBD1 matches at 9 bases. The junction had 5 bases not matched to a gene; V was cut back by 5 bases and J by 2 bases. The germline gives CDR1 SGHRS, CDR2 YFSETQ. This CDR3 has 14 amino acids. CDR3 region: CASRKTGGTYEQYF. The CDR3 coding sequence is TGCGCCAGCAGAAAGACAGGGGGAACCTACGAGCAGTACTTC.

The CDR3 sequence is CASSFLTGTYEQYF. CDR3 DNA: TGCGCCAGCAGCTTCCTAACAGGGACCTACGAGCAGTACTTC. The rearrangement uses TRBV5-1 and TRBJ2-7; a weak D match, TRBD1 (6 bases). V was pared by 2 bases and J by 2 bases, with 11 bases between. This CDR3 contains 14 residues. Germline loops: CDR1 SGHRS, CDR2 YFSETQ.

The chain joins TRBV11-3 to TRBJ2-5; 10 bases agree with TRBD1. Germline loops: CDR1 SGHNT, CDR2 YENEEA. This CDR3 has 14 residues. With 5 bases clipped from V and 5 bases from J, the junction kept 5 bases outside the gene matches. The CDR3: CASSRTGGWETQYF. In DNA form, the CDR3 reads TGTGCCAGCAGCCGGACAGGGGGATGGGAGACCCAGTACTTC.

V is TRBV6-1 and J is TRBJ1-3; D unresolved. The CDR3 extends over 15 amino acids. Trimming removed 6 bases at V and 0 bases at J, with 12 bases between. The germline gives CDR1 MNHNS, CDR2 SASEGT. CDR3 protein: CASRSSPVSGNTIYF. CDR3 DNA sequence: TGTGCCAGCAGATCCTCCCCGGTCTCTGGAAACACCATATATTTT.